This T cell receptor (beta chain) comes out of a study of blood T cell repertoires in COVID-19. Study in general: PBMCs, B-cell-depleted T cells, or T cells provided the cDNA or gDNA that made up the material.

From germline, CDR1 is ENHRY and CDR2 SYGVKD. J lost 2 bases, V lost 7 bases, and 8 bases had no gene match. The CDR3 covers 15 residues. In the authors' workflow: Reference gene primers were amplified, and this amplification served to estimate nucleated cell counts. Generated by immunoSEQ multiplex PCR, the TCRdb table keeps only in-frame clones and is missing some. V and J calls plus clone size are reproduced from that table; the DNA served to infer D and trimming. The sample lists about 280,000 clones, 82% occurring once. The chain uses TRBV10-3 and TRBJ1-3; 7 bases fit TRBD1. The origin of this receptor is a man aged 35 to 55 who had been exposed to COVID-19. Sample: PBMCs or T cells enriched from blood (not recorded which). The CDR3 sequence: CAINTQGNTGNTIYF. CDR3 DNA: TGTGCCATCAATACACAGGGGAATACTGGAAACACCATATATTTT.